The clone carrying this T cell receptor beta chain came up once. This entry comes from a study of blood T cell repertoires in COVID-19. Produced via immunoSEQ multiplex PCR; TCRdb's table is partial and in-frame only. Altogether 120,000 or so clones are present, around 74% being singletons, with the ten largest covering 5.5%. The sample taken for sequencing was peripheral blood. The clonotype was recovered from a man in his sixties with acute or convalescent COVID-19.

DNA of the CDR3: TGTGCCAGCAGCGTAGGGCGGGTAGCGGGAGTTACCGGGGAGCTGTTTTTT. Its protein is CASSVGRVAGVTGELFF. J is TRBJ2-2 and V is TRBV9, with TRBD2 identical over 9 bases. Germline trimming cut 0 bases from V and 5 bases from J; bases unmatched to any gene: 8. Germline V lookup: CDR1 SGDLS, CDR2 YYNGEE. This CDR3 is 17 amino acids long.